This entry features one T cell receptor (beta chain) sequence. The sample originates from a study of T cell responses to AZD1222 COVID-19 vaccine. This CDR3 region has 15 residues. Germline assignment: CDR1 SGDLS and CDR2 YYNGEE. Trimming took 1 base from V and 2 from J, leaving 10 bases between them. Using immunoSEQ multiplex PCR, the repertoire was profiled, and TCRdb retains in-frame clones only, with some absent. The sample shows over 110,000 clones, roughly 90% of them seen only once. This specimen was peripheral blood, taken on day 0 of AZD1222 vaccination. The sequence derives from an adult in good health. J is TRBJ2-1 and V is TRBV9; the D is unclear. The CDR3 here is CASSVQGVPYNEQFF. DNA for the CDR3: TGTGCCAGCAGCGTACAAGGTGTGCCCTACAATGAGCAGTTCTTC.